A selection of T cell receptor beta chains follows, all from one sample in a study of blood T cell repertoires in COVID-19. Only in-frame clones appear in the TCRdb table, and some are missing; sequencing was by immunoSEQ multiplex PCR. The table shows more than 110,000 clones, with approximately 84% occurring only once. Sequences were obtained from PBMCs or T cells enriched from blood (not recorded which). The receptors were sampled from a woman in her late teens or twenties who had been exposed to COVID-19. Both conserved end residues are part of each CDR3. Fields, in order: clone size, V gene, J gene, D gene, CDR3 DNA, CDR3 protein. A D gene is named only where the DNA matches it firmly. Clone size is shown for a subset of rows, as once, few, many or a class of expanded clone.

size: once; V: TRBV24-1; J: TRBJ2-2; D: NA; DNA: TGTGCCACCAGTGAAGCTTGGAGCGGCACCGGGGAGCTGTTTTTT; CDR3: CATSEAWSGTGELFF
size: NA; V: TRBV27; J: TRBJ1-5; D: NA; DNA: TGTGCCAGCAGTTTTTCGGGGATTCAGCCCCAGCATTTT; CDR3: CASSFSGIQPQHF
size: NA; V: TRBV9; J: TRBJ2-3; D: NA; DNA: TGTGCCAGCAGCGTAGGAACAAGTAGCACAGATACGCAGTATTTT; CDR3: CASSVGTSSTDTQYF
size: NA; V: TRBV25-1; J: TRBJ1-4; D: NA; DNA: TGTGCCAGCAGTGAATTGGGCCTTTCTCTTGAAAAACTGTTTTTT; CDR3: CASSELGLSLEKLFF
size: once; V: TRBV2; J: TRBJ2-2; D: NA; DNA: TGTGCCAGCAGTGAATGGGGGGTGGGCACCGGGGAGCTGTTTTTT; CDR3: CASSEWGVGTGELFF
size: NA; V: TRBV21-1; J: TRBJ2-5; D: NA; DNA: TGTGCCAGCAGCAAAGAGAACAGGCAAGAGACCCAGTACTTC; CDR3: CASSKENRQETQYF
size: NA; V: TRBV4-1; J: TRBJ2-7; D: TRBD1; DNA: TGCGCCAGCAGCCAAGAGTCGGGACAGGGTTCCTACGAGCAGTACTTC; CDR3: CASSQESGQGSYEQYF
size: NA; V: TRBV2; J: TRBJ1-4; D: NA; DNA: TGTGCCAGCAGTGAAGGTTGGGCAGGAGGTGAAAAACTGTTTTTT; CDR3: CASSEGWAGGEKLFF
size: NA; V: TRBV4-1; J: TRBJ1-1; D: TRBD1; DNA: TGCGCCAGCAGCCCCCGGACAGGAAGTGAAGCTTTCTTT; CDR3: CASSPRTGSEAFF
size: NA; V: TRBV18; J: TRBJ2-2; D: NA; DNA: TGTGCCAGCTCACCGACGTACGGGGAGGTTTCCGGGGAGCTGTTTTTT; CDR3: CASSPTYGEVSGELFF
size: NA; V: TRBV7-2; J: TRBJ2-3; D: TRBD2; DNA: TGTGCCAGCAGCTTAGCGGCTAGCGGGAAGGCAGATACGCAGTATTTT; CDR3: CASSLAASGKADTQYF
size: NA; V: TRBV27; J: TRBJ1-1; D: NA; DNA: TGTGCCAGCAGTCCGATCCAGGAGGTTGGCACTGAAGCTTTCTTT; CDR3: CASSPIQEVGTEAFF
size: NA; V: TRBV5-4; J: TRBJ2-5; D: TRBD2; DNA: TGTGCCAGCAGCCCTTTAGGCGGGAGAGGGGAGACCCAGTACTTC; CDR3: CASSPLGGRGETQYF
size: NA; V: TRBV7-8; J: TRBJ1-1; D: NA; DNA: TGTGCCAGCAGCCTCAGACAGCCCATGAACACTGAAGCTTTCTTT; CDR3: CASSLRQPMNTEAFF
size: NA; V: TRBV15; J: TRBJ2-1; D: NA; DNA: TGTGCCACCAGCAGAGTAGGCCAGGGTGGGTACAATGAGCAGTTCTTC; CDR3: CATSRVGQGGYNEQFF
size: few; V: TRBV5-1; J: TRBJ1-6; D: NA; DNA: TGCGCCAGCAGCTTCTCATATCCCGGGAATTCACCCCTCCACTTT; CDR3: CASSFSYPGNSPLHF
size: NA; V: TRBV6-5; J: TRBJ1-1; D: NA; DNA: TGTGCCAGCAGTTACGACCTCGGGACAATGAACACTGAAGCTTTCTTT; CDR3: CASSYDLGTMNTEAFF
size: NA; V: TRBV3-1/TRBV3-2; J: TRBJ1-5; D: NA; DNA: TGTGCCAGCAGCCAAGACCCGGTGGCCAGCGTGCAGCCCCAGCATTTT; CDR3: CASSQDPVASVQPQHF
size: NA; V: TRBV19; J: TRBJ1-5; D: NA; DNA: TGTGCCAGTAGTATTCCTGGGGGCTGGTATCAGCCCCAGCATTTT; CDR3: CASSIPGGWYQPQHF
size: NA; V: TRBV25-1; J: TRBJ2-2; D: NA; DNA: TGTGCCAGCACCCACCGGGGGGCCTCGAACACCGGGGAGCTGTTTTTT; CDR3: CASTHRGASNTGELFF
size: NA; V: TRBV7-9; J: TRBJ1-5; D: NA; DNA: TGTGCCAGCAGCTTAGCCGATCAGCCCCAGCATTTT; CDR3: CASSLADQPQHF
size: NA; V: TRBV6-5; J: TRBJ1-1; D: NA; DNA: TGTGCCAGCAGTTACTCGCGATCAGGCACTGAAGCTTTCTTT; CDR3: CASSYSRSGTEAFF
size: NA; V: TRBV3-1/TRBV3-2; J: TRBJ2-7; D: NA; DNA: TGTGCCAGCAGCCAAGTGTTAGGAAATCAGGGCCCCTGGGAGCAGTACTTC; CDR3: CASSQVLGNQGPWEQYF
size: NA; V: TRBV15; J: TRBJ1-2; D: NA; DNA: TGTGCCACCAGGGGGGGGAGAGACGGCCACTTCTATGGCTACACCTTC; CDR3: CATRGGRDGHFYGYTF
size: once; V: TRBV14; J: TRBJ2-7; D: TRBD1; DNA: TGTGCCAGCAGCCAAACCGGACAGGGGGCCTCCTACGAGCAGTACTTC; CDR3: CASSQTGQGASYEQYF
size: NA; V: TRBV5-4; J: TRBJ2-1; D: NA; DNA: TGTGCCAGCAGCTTGGATGGAGTATACAATGAGCAGTTCTTC; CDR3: CASSLDGVYNEQFF
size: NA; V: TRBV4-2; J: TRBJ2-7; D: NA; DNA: TGTGCCAGCAGCCAAGCTCGGACAGCAGTTATGGACGAGCAGTACTTC; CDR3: CASSQARTAVMDEQYF
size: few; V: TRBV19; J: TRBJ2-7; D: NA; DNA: TGTGCCAGTAGTATAGGCCACCGGGTCGGGAATGGCGAGCAGTACTTC; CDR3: CASSIGHRVGNGEQYF
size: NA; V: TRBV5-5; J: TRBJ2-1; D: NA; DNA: TGTGCCAGCAGCTCCGGTGCTGGACAGTACAATGAGCAGTTCTTC; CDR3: CASSSGAGQYNEQFF
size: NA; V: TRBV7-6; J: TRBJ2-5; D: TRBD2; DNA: TGTGCCAGCAGCCCGCGGACTAGCGGGTGGGGCCAAGAGACCCAGTACTTC; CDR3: CASSPRTSGWGQETQYF
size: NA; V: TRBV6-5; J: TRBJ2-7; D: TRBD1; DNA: TGTGCCAGCAGTCGGGACAGGGAAAACGAGCAGTACTTC; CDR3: CASSRDRENEQYF
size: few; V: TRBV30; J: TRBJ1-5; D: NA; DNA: TGTGCCTGGAGTGCGAACAGGGCTTGGCAGCCCCAGCATTTT; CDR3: CAWSANRAWQPQHF
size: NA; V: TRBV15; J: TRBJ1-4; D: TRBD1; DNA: TGTGCCACCAGCAGAGATCATTGGGACAGGGTTTCCCTTAATGAAAAACTGTTTTTT; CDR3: CATSRDHWDRVSLNEKLFF
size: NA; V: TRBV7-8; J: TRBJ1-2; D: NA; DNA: TGTGCCAGCAGCCTTAGAGCCGCCGGGACACCTCCCCATGGCTACACCTTC; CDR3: CASSLRAAGTPPHGYTF
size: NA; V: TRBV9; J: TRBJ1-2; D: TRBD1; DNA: TGTGCCAGCAGCGTAAATCCGGGACAGACCTATGGCTACACCTTC; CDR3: CASSVNPGQTYGYTF
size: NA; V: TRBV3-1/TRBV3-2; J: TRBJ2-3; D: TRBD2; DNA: TGTGCCAGCAGCCAACTAGGAGCGGGACCAAAGGATACGCAGTATTTT; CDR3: CASSQLGAGPKDTQYF
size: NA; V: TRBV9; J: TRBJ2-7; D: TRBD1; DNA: TGTGCCAGCAGCGTAGGGGGACAGGACTACGAGCAGTACTTC; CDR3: CASSVGGQDYEQYF
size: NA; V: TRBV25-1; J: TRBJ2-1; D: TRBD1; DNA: TGTGCCAGCCGAGGACAGGATTACAATGAGCAGTTCTTC; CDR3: CASRGQDYNEQFF
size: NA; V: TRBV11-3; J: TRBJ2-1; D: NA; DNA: TGTGCCAGCAGCGGCTCGCGGGTGAACAATGAGCAGTTCTTC; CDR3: CASSGSRVNNEQFF
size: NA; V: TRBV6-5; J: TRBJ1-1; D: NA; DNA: TGTGCCAGCAGTTACTCGCGGGGTGGCATGAACACTGAAGCTTTCTTT; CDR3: CASSYSRGGMNTEAFF
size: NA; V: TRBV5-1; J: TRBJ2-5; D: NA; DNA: TGCGCCAGCAGCTTGGTAGAGTCTCGGGAGACCCAGTACTTC; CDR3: CASSLVESRETQYF
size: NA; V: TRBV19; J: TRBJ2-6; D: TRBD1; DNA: TGTGCCAGCTGGACAGGGGCACACTCTGGGGCCAACGTCCTGACTTTC; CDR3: CASWTGAHSGANVLTF
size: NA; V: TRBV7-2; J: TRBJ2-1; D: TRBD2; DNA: TGTGCCAGCAGCTTAATAGGGGTCCTAGCGGGAGCTTCCAATGAGCAGTTCTTC; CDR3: CASSLIGVLAGASNEQFF
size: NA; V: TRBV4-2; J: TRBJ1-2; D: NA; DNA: TGTGCCAGCAGCCAAGGCCGCTTGACAGGACTCAACTATGGCTACACCTTC; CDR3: CASSQGRLTGLNYGYTF
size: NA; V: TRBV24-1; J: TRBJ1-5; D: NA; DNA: TGTGCCACCAGTGATACGGGTCAGCCCCAGCATTTT; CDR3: CATSDTGQPQHF